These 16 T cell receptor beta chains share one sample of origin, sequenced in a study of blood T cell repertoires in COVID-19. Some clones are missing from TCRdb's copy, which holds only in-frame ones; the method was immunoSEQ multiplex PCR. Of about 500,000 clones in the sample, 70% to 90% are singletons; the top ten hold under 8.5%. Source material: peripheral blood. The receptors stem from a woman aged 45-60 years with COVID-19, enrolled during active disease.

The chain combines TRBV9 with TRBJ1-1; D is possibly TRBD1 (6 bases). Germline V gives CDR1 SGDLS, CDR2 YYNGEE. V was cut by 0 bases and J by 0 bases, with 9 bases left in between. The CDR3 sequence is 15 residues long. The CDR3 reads CASSVEPGVNTEAFF. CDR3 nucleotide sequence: TGTGCCAGCAGCGTAGAACCAGGGGTGAACACTGAAGCTTTCTTT.

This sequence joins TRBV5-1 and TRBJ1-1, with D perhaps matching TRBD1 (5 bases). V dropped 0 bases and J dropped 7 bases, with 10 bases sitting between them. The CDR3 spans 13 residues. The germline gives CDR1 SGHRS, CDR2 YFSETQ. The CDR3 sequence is CASSLGTTGEAFF. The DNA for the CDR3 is TGCGCCAGCAGCTTGGGGACAACAGGTGAAGCTTTCTTT.

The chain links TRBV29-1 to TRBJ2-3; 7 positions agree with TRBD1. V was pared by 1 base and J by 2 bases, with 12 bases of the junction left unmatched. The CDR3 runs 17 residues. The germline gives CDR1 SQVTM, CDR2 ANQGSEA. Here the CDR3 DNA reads TGCAGCGTTGAAGGGGGTCTATGGACAGGACACACAGATACGCAGTATTTT. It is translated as CSVEGGLWTGHTDTQYF.

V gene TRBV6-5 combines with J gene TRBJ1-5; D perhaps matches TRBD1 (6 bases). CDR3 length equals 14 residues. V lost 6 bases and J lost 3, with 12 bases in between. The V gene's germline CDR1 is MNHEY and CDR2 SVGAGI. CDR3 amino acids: CASRKQGDNQPQHF. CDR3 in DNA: TGTGCCAGCAGGAAACAGGGTGACAATCAGCCCCAGCATTTT.

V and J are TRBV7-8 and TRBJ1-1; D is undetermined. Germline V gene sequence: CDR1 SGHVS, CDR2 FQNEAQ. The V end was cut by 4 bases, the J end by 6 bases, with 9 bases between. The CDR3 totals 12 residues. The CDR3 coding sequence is TGTGCCAGCAGCTCTAACGTAGCTGAAGCTTTCTTT. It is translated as CASSSNVAEAFF. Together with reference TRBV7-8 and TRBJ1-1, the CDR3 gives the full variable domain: GAGVSQSPRYKVAKRGQDVALRCDPISGHVSLFWYQQALGQGPEFLTYFQNEAQLDKSGLPSDRFFAERPEGSVSTLKIQRTQQEDSAVYLCASSSNVAEAFFGQGTRLTVV.

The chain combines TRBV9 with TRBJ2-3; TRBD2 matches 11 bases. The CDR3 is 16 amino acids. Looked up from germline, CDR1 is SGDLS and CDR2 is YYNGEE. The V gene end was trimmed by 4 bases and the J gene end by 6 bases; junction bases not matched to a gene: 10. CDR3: CASSPTSGAAVDTQYF. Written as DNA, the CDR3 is TGTGCCAGCAGCCCGACTAGCGGGGCCGCCGTGGATACGCAGTATTTT.

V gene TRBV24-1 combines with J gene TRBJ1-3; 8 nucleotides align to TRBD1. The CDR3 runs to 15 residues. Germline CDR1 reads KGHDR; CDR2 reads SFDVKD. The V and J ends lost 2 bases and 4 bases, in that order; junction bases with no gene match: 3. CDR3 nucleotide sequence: TGTGCCACCAGTGATTCAGGGACAGGAGGAAACACCATATATTTT. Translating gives CATSDSGTGGNTIYF.

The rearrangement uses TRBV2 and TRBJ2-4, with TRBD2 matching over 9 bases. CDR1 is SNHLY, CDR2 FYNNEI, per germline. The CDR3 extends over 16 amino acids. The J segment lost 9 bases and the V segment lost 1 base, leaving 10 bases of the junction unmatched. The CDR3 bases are TGTGCCAGCAGTGAAGTAGGGCTAGCGGGGTCCGGCATTCAGTACTTC. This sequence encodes CASSEVGLAGSGIQYF. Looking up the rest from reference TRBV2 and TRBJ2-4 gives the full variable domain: EPEVTQTPSHQVTQMGQEVILRCVPISNHLYFYWYRQILGQKVEFLVSFYNNEISEKSEIFDDQFSVERPDGSNFTLKIRSTKLEDSAMYFCASSEVGLAGSGIQYFGAGTRLSVL.

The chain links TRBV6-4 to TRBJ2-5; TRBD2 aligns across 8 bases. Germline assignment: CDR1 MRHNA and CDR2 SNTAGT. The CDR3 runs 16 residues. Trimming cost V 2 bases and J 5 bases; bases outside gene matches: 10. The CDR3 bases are TGTGCCAGCAGTGACCCAGAGCGGGGGCCGACGGAGACCCAGTACTTC. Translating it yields CASSDPERGPTETQYF.

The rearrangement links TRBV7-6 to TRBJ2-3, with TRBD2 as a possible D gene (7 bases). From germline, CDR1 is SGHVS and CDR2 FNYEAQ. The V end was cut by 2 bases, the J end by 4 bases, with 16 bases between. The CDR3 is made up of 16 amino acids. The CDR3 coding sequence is TGTGCCAGCAGCTTACTAGGGGGGGGTACGGCAGATACGCAGTATTTT. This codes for CASSLLGGGTADTQYF.

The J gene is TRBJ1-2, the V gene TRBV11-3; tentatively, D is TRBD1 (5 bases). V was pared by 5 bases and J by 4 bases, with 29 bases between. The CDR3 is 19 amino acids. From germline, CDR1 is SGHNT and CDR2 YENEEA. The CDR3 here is CASSPREPGGVAICYGYTF. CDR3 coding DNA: TGTGCCAGCAGCCCCAGGGAGCCGGGCGGGGTAGCAATCTGCTATGGCTACACCTTC.

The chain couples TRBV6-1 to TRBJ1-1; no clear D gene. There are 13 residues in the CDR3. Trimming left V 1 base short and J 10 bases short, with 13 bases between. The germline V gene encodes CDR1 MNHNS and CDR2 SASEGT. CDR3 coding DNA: TGTGCCAGCAGTGAAGACCCAAATAGAGGAGCTTTCTTT. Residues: CASSEDPNRGAFF.

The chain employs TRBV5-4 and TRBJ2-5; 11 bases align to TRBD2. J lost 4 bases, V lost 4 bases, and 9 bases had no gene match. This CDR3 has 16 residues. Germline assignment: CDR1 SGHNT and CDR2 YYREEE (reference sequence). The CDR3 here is CASSPITGTSGETQYF. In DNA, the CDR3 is TGTGCCAGCAGCCCGATCACCGGGACTAGCGGAGAGACCCAGTACTTC.

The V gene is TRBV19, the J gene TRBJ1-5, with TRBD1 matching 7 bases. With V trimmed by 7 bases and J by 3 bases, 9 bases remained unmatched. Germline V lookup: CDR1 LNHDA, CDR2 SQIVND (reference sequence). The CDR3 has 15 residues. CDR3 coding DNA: TGTGCCAGTACCGCTAAGGGGGCCTTCAATCAGCCCCAGCATTTT. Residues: CASTAKGAFNQPQHF.

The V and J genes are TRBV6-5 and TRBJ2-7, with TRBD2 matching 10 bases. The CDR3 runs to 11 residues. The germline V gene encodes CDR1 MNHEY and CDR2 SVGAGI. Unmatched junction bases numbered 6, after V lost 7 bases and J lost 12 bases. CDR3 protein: CASMLAGVWYF. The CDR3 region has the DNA TGTGCCAGCATGCTAGCGGGGGTTTGGTACTTC.

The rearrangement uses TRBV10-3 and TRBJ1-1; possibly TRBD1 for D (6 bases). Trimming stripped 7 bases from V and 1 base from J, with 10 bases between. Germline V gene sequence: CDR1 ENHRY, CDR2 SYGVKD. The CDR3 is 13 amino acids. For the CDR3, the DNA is TGTGCCATCACCATACAGGGGAACACTGAAGCTTTCTTT. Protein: CAITIQGNTEAFF.